This T cell receptor (beta chain) was sequenced in a study of T cell clones after liver transplantation. Whole-study context: TCRbeta sequencing after a pre-transplant mixed lymphocyte reaction identified graft-donor-reactive clones, later tracked in post-transplant blood. Findings of the study overall: In most of the 8 subjects, circulating graft-donor-reactive CD4 TCRbeta sequences fell significantly after transplant. Donor-reactive sequences fell more than third party-reactive ones, suggesting partial deletion.

This clone was recorded once. Its antigen is unknown. Unstimulated PBMCs were sorted into CD3+CD4+ and CD3+CD8+ populations. Profiling relied on immunoSEQ multiplex PCR, and the TCRdb table lists in-frame clones only, not all of them. The sample includes some 11,000 clones, 70% to 85% of them seen just once. Sequencing used CD8+ T cells from blood, obtained at the 22-month timepoint. This clonotype originated in a human patient who received a liver transplant. Some T cells may be provided by the graft donor.

The CDR3 DNA reads TGTGCCAGCAGCCCCCTGGTGTGGTACGAGCAGTACTTC. Translated, it gives CASSPLVWYEQYF. The chain recombines TRBV14 with TRBJ2-7, with D uncertain. V shed 4 bases and J shed 4 bases, with 11 bases lying between them. The germline V gene encodes CDR1 SGHDN and CDR2 FVKESK. This CDR3 contains 13 residues.